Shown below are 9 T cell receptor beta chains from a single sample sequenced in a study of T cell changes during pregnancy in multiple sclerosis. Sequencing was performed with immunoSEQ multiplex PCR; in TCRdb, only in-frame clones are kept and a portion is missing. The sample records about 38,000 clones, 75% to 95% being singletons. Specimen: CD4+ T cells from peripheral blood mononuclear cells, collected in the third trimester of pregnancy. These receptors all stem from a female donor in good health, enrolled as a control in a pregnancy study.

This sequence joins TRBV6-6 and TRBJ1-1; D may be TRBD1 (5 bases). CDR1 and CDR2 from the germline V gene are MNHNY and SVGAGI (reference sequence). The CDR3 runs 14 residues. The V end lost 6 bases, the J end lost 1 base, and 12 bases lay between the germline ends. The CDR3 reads CASRYRTRNTEAFF. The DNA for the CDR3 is TGTGCCAGCAGATACAGGACTAGGAACACTGAAGCTTTCTTT.

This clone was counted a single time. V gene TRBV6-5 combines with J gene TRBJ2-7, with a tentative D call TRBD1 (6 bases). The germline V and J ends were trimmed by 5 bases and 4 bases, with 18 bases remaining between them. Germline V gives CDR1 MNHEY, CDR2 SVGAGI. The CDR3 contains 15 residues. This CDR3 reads CASSTTPGAQYEQYF. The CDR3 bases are TGTGCCAGCAGTACCACCCCAGGGGCCCAATACGAGCAGTACTTC.

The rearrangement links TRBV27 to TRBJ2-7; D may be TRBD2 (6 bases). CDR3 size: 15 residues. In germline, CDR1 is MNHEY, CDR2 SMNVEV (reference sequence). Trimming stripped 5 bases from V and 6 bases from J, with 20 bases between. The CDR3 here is CASSLGLRWKGEQYF. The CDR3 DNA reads TGTGCCAGCAGTCTGGGACTCAGATGGAAAGGCGAGCAGTACTTC.

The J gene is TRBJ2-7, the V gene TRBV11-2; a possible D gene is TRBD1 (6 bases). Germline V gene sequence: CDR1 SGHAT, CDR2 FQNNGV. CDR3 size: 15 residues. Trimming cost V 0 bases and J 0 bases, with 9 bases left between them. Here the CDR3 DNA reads TGTGCCAGCAGCTTAGAGCCGGACAGCTCCTACGAGCAGTACTTC. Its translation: CASSLEPDSSYEQYF.

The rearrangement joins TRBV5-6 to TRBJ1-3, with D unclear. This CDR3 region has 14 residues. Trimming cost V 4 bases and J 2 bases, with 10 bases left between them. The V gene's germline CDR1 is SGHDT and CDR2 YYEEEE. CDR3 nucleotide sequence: TGTGCCAGCAGCCTCGGTGGGCCTGGAAACACCATATATTTT. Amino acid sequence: CASSLGGPGNTIYF.

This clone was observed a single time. The CDR3 DNA follows: TGTGCCAGCAGAGAAAAGGGGTCTGGAAACACCATATATTTT. Translating it yields CASREKGSGNTIYF. The chain links TRBV21-1 to TRBJ1-3; TRBD1 was called by the table and not checked on the DNA. TRBV21-1 is assigned pseudogene status. The CDR3 has 14 residues.

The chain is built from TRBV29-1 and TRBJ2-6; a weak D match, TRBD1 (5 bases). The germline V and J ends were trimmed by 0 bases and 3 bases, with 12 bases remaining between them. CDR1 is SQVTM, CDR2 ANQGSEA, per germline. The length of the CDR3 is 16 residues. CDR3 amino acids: CSVEDRRTSGANVLTF. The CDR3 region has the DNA TGCAGCGTTGAAGATCGACGGACAAGTGGGGCCAACGTCCTGACTTTC.

The CDR3 spells CASSAALTGWESLHF. CDR3 in DNA: TGTGCCAGCAGTGCCGCTCTTACAGGGTGGGAATCCCTCCACTTT. V and J are TRBV6-1 and TRBJ1-6; maybe TRBD1 (6 bases). Trimming left V 4 bases short and J 14 bases short, with 21 bases between. This CDR3 spans 15 amino acids. CDR1 is MNHNS, CDR2 SASEGT, per germline.

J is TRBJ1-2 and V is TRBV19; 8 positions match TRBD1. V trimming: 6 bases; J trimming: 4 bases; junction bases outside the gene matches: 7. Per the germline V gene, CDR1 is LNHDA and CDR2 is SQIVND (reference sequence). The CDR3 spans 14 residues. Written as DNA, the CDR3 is TGTGCCAGTAGCTCAGGGGGCATTGGCTATGGCTACACCTTC. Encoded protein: CASSSGGIGYGYTF.